This TCR beta chain comes out of a study of control samples from healthy donors and cancer patients. TCRdb's copy holds only in-frame clones and misses some; the assay was immunoSEQ multiplex PCR. The table records around 94,000 clones, roughly 86% of them present only once. Germline assignment: CDR1 MNHEY and CDR2 SVGAGI. This CDR3 is built from 16 residues. V shed 2 bases, J shed 4 bases, and the junction held 3 bases outside the gene matches. The sample was blood. V is TRBV6-5 and J is TRBJ2-3; 13 bases are shared with TRBD2. The clonotype was recovered from a woman aged 45-59 years in good health. CDR3 region: CASSYQLAGGADTQYF. CDR3 in DNA: TGTGCCAGCAGTTACCAACTAGCGGGAGGGGCAGATACGCAGTATTTT.